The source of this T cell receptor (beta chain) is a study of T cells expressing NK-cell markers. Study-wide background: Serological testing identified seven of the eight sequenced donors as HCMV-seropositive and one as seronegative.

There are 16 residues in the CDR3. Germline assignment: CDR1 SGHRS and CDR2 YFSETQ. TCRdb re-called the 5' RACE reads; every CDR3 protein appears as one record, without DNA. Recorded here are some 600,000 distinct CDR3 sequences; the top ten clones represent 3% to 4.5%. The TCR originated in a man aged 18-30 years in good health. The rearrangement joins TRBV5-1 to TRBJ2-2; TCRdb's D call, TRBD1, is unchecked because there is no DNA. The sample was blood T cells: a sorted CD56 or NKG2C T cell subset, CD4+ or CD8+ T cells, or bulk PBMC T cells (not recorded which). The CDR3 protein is CASSLVSGGPQLELFF.